A selection of T cell receptor beta chains follows, all from one sample in a study of beta chain features in type 1 diabetes. Assay used: immunoSEQ multiplex PCR; TCRdb lists only in-frame clones, some missing. The data show under 400,000 clones, with 10% to 15% seen just once and around 0.0099% held by the top ten. The sequencing input was naive CD4+ T cells from blood. These receptors were collected from a woman between 18 and 29 years old with type 1 diabetes. CDR3s include the opening cysteine and the closing phenylalanine or tryptophan. D genes are given only for firm matches. Clone size, where shown, is once, few, many, or a class for clones that have expanded.

J gene	clone size	V gene	D gene	CDR3 protein
TRBJ2-3	-	TRBV7-9	TRBD1	CASSLRQGSTDTQYF
TRBJ1-5	-	TRBV15	-	CATSIQGRGNQPQHF
TRBJ1-3	-	TRBV6-6	TRBD1	CASSYSDRGPNTIYF
TRBJ1-1	-	TRBV29-1	-	CSVEKRQPNTEAFF
TRBJ2-5	-	TRBV29-1	TRBD2	CSSLGLAGGETQYF
TRBJ2-5	-	TRBV7-9	-	CASSKEGGETQYF
TRBJ2-1	-	TRBV4-3	TRBD2	CASSQDPTSGRVQSSYNEQFF
TRBJ1-1	-	TRBV5-1	-	CASSHGQTINTEAFF
TRBJ2-7	-	TRBV6-6	-	CASSYPGQSSEQYF
TRBJ2-7	few	TRBV29-1	-	CSVRRWERSYEQYF
TRBJ1-1	few	TRBV5-1	-	CASRESPGTEAFF
TRBJ2-7	-	TRBV5-6	-	CASSLVADRLEQYF
TRBJ2-5	few	TRBV7-9	TRBD2	CASSPRLAGPGEETQYF
TRBJ2-3	-	TRBV6-5	-	CASSSSSDTQYF
TRBJ1-1	-	TRBV2	TRBD1	CATGTANTEAFF
TRBJ1-5	few	TRBV7-2	-	CASSFLNQPQHF
TRBJ2-5	few	TRBV7-3	-	CASSLNPAGIGETQYF
TRBJ1-1	few	TRBV7-9	-	CASSSRNTEAFF
TRBJ2-1	-	TRBV9	TRBD2	CASSTRAGGSYNEQFF
TRBJ2-3	few	TRBV5-1	TRBD1	CASSPEQGRPLDTQYF
TRBJ2-7	-	TRBV5-1	-	CASSVGHAPYEQYF
TRBJ2-6	few	TRBV28	-	CASSSPGLTASSGANVLTF
TRBJ2-1	few	TRBV14	TRBD2	CASSQDFGGGTYNEQFF
TRBJ2-7	-	TRBV28	-	CATTGTPNYEQYF
TRBJ2-3	-	TRBV19	-	CASNGEAYTQYF
TRBJ1-1	-	TRBV4-3	TRBD1	CASSQLVPGTGRNTEAFF
TRBJ1-2	few	TRBV28	-	CASRADYGYTF
TRBJ2-7	few	TRBV5-1	TRBD1	CASSRPGGREQYF
TRBJ2-4	few	TRBV28	-	CASSRLDIQYF
TRBJ1-3	few	TRBV30	-	CSGRETGNTIYF
TRBJ1-1	few	TRBV9	-	CASSVVGENTEAFF
TRBJ2-5	few	TRBV4-2	TRBD2	CASSQDRTRGWETQYF
TRBJ2-3	-	TRBV7-9	-	CASSLAGVRVDTQYF
TRBJ2-1	-	TRBV5-1	-	CASSLGTGSAYNEQFF
TRBJ2-1	-	TRBV15	TRBD2	CATSWGLLYNEQFF
TRBJ2-7	few	TRBV29-1	-	CSVGLTDPREQYF
TRBJ2-5	few	TRBV7-2	-	CASSSVPLTGAGETQYF
TRBJ2-1	few	TRBV11-2	TRBD2	CASTRGGRENEQFF
TRBJ2-3	-	TRBV11-1	-	CASSFFSGTSTDTQYF
TRBJ2-7	-	TRBV7-9	-	CASSSLRDSPSEQYF
TRBJ1-1	-	TRBV28	-	CASSLSGSHTEAFF
TRBJ1-5	-	TRBV10-3	-	CATQSGYDQPQHF
TRBJ2-3	few	TRBV5-4	-	CASSPIAESQITQYF
TRBJ1-3	-	TRBV29-1	-	CSGQGASGNTIYF
TRBJ1-1	few	TRBV29-1	-	CSAQGGNTEAFF
TRBJ2-7	-	TRBV5-1	-	CASSLGAGVREQYF